This T cell receptor (beta chain) was sequenced during a study of cytomegalovirus exposure and HLA in healthy donors. Study conclusions and caveats: Reports described diagnosis of cytomegalovirus status by the classifier as highly specific and sensitive.

The donors were part of the validation cohort, which consisted of more than 90 subjects and was separate from the first cohort of 666 subjects. The repertoire was sequenced with immunoSEQ multiplex PCR; TCRdb's copy has only in-frame clones and lacks some. In the table there are 150,000 to 200,000 clones, approximately 84% of which are singletons. The count of this clone is one. No antigen is known for it. Germline V gives CDR1 MGHRA, CDR2 YSYEKL. V lost 6 bases and J lost 8, with 16 bases in between. This CDR3 is 14 amino acids long. This chain uses TRBV4-1 with TRBJ1-4, with D perhaps TRBD1 (5 bases). This sequence originates from a man aged 25-45 years in good health and CMV-seropositive. Sample: PBMCs. CDR3 protein: CASRPAGHGEKLFF. CDR3 DNA: TGCGCCAGCAGACCGGCGGGGCACGGGGAAAAACTGTTTTTT.